This is a list of T cell receptor beta chains from one sample in a study of T cell responses to AZD1222 COVID-19 vaccine. Sequenced by immunoSEQ multiplex PCR; TCRdb stores in-frame clones only, minus some. The sample comprises 120,000 or so clones, 85% to 95% of which are singletons, and less than 6% rests with the top ten. The sample in question was peripheral blood, obtained 28 days after the second AZD1222 dose. These receptors were obtained from an adult who received the AZD1222 COVID-19 vaccine. CDR3s leave out the opening cysteine and the closing phenylalanine or tryptophan.

TRBJ1-1,TRBV5-6,ASSEGIITEAF
TRBJ2-2,TRBV7-9,ASSLVPGELF
TRBJ2-7,TRBV19,ASGGQGYEQY
TRBJ2-3,TRBV7-8,ASSQTDTQY
TRBJ2-5,TRBV6-2/TRBV6-3,ASSYSRGFSETQY
TRBJ2-7,TRBV19,ASSIGGLSYEQY
TRBJ1-2,TRBV28,ASRAGEDYGYT
TRBJ2-4,TRBV6-5,ALIPLAKNIQY
TRBJ2-5,TRBV7-6,ASSLGLRETQY
TRBJ1-6,TRBV7-2,ASSHDRAGTLH
TRBJ2-2,TRBV7-9,ASSPRTTNTGELF
TRBJ2-1,TRBV27,ASSLRWTSGYNEQF